A selection of T cell receptor beta chains follows, all from one sample in a study of identical twins. Via MiXCR, TCRdb re-called the 5' RACE reads, giving one row per CDR3 protein. Of fewer than 550,000 distinct CDR3 sequences listed, roughly 15% are singletons. This same sample was also taken into another study, of yellow fever vaccine responses in identical twins.

Source material: CD4+ T cells sorted from blood. These receptors were taken from a woman younger than 30 in good health. Both conserved end residues are part of each CDR3. The order of the fields is D gene, clone size, V gene, J gene, CDR3 DNA, CDR3 protein. The D gene is left open where the match is weak. Rows may omit the clone size; those that give it use once, few, many or a size class.

D: TRBD1
size: NA
V: TRBV29-1
J: TRBJ2-7
DNA: TGCAGCGTCGTCCGTGGGGACAGGTCCTCCTACGAGCAGTACTTC
CDR3: CSVVRGDRSSYEQYF

D: NA
size: NA
V: TRBV27
J: TRBJ1-2
DNA: TGTGCCAGCAGTTTACCGCCGACAGTTTATGGCTACACCTTC
CDR3: CASSLPPTVYGYTF

D: TRBD2
size: few
V: TRBV5-1
J: TRBJ2-3
DNA: TGCGCCAGCAGCTTGGATGGCGCGGGAGGGCGCTCAGATACGCAGTATTTT
CDR3: CASSLDGAGGRSDTQYF

D: TRBD2
size: few
V: TRBV20-1
J: TRBJ2-3
DNA: TGCAGTGCGATACTAGCGGGAGGGCTGGATACGCAGTATTTT
CDR3: CSAILAGGLDTQYF

D: NA
size: many
V: TRBV5-1
J: TRBJ2-7
DNA: TGCGCCAGCAGCGAGGATAGCAGGTACGAGCAGTACTTC
CDR3: CASSEDSRYEQYF

D: TRBD2
size: few
V: TRBV28
J: TRBJ2-7
DNA: TGTGCCAGCAGTCGACTAGCGGGAGGCTACGAGCAGTACTTC
CDR3: CASSRLAGGYEQYF

D: NA
size: NA
V: TRBV7-2
J: TRBJ2-3
DNA: TGTGCCAGCAGCTTAGAGACCACTTATACGCAGTATTTT
CDR3: CASSLETTYTQYF

D: TRBD1
size: few
V: TRBV4-1
J: TRBJ1-5
DNA: TGCGCCAGCAGCCAGAGGACAGGGTTCGGCAATCAGCCCCAGCATTTT
CDR3: CASSQRTGFGNQPQHF

D: NA
size: NA
V: TRBV27
J: TRBJ2-5
DNA: TGTGCCAGCAGTATAGGTCTAGGGTCTGACCAAGAGACCCAGTACTTC
CDR3: CASSIGLGSDQETQYF

D: TRBD1
size: few
V: TRBV6-2/TRBV6-3
J: TRBJ2-1
DNA: TGTGCCAGCACCAGACAGGGGACCTACAATGAGCAGTTCTTC
CDR3: CASTRQGTYNEQFF

D: NA
size: NA
V: TRBV29-1
J: TRBJ2-2
DNA: TGCAGCGCCGAGGGACACCCAAACACCGGGGAGCTGTTTTTT
CDR3: CSAEGHPNTGELFF

D: NA
size: many
V: TRBV5-1
J: TRBJ1-1
DNA: TGCGCCAGCAGCTTGCAGGGATCCATGAACACTGAAGCTTTCTTT
CDR3: CASSLQGSMNTEAFF

D: TRBD1
size: few
V: TRBV20-1
J: TRBJ1-6
DNA: TGCAGTGCTAGAGGGGGGACAGGTCTTTCACCCCTCCACTTT
CDR3: CSARGGTGLSPLHF

D: NA
size: few
V: TRBV3-1
J: TRBJ2-3
DNA: TGTGCCAGCAGCCAAGGCCGTCCGGGCCGCACAGATACGCAGTATTTT
CDR3: CASSQGRPGRTDTQYF

D: NA
size: NA
V: TRBV7-8
J: TRBJ2-1
DNA: TGTGCCAGCAGTCCCCTATACAATGAGCAGTTCTTC
CDR3: CASSPLYNEQFF

D: TRBD1
size: many
V: TRBV29-1
J: TRBJ2-2
DNA: TGCAGCGTCAGAACCGGGACAGCGAACACCGGGGAGCTGTTTTTT
CDR3: CSVRTGTANTGELFF

D: NA
size: few
V: TRBV28
J: TRBJ2-3
DNA: TGTGCCAGCAGGGACCTATCGACAGATACGCAGTATTTT
CDR3: CASRDLSTDTQYF

D: NA
size: NA
V: TRBV11-3
J: TRBJ2-7
DNA: TGTGCCAGCAGCTTAGTTATACCATACGAGCAGTACTTC
CDR3: CASSLVIPYEQYF

D: TRBD1
size: few
V: TRBV18
J: TRBJ1-1
DNA: TGTGCCAGCTCACCCCGGACAGGGCCAGTTGAGAACACTGAAGCTTTCTTT
CDR3: CASSPRTGPVENTEAFF

D: NA
size: NA
V: TRBV10-3
J: TRBJ1-1
DNA: TGTGCCATCAGTGAGTCGGGGAATGAAGCTTTCTTT
CDR3: CAISESGNEAFF

D: NA
size: NA
V: TRBV12-5
J: TRBJ2-7
DNA: TGTGCTAGTGGACTGACCGGGAGCTCCTACGAGCAGTACTTC
CDR3: CASGLTGSSYEQYF

D: NA
size: many
V: TRBV12-3/TRBV12-4
J: TRBJ1-2
DNA: TGTGCCAGCAGTCCCACAGGGACCATGCCAGCTGGCTACACCTTC
CDR3: CASSPTGTMPAGYTF

D: TRBD2
size: NA
V: TRBV11-3
J: TRBJ2-1
DNA: TGTGCCAGCAGCCCGTCTAGCGGGGATAATAATGAGCAGTTCTTC
CDR3: CASSPSSGDNNEQFF

D: TRBD2
size: few
V: TRBV5-1
J: TRBJ2-1
DNA: TGCGCCAGCAGCTCGGGACTATCGGTGGAGCAGTTCTTC
CDR3: CASSSGLSVEQFF

D: TRBD1
size: few
V: TRBV24-1
J: TRBJ2-1
DNA: TGTGCCACCAGTCCCTCTCCCGGGACAGATAAGGATTACAATGAGCAGTTCTTC
CDR3: CATSPSPGTDKDYNEQFF

D: NA
size: NA
V: TRBV5-5
J: TRBJ1-1
DNA: TGTGCCAGCAGCAAGGACGGGATGAACACTGAAGCTTTCTTT
CDR3: CASSKDGMNTEAFF

D: NA
size: NA
V: TRBV6-5
J: TRBJ2-1
DNA: TGTGCCAGCAGTTATTCCCGGGATCCTCCTTACAATGAGCAGTTCTTC
CDR3: CASSYSRDPPYNEQFF

D: TRBD1
size: NA
V: TRBV29-1
J: TRBJ2-7
DNA: TGCAGCGTGAGGACAGGACGGTCCTACGAGCAGTACTTC
CDR3: CSVRTGRSYEQYF